Shown below are 21 T cell receptor beta chains from a single sample sequenced in a study of blood T cell repertoires in COVID-19. Clones were sequenced by immunoSEQ multiplex PCR, and TCRdb holds only the in-frame ones, with some missing. Of about 39,000 clones in the sample, roughly 85% are singletons; the top ten hold about 5.5%. Sequenced sample: peripheral blood. The receptors here all came from a man between 35 and 55 years old with active COVID-19.

The genes are TRBV15 and TRBJ2-7, with 11 bases lining up with TRBD2. This CDR3 region has 16 residues. Trimming cost V 1 base and J 5 bases; bases outside gene matches: 7. Germline CDR1 and CDR2: LNHNV and YYDKDF (reference sequence). This chain's CDR3 is CATSRGKLAGDHEQYF. CDR3 sequence (DNA): TGTGCCACCAGCAGAGGCAAACTAGCGGGAGACCACGAGCAGTACTTC.

V usage is TRBV7-2 and J usage is TRBJ2-1; D possibly corresponds to TRBD2 (7 bases). Germline values: CDR1 SGHTA, CDR2 FQGNSA. This CDR3 has 15 residues. V lost 8 bases and J lost 0, with 14 bases in between. The CDR3 loop reads CASCRGGSSYNEQFF. CDR3 DNA: TGTGCCAGCTGTAGGGGGGGCAGCTCCTACAATGAGCAGTTCTTC.

The chain carries TRBV19 and TRBJ1-1; maybe TRBD1 (6 bases). The CDR3 has 13 amino acids. V lost 3 bases and J 6 bases, leaving 11 bases between the germline ends. The germline gives CDR1 LNHDA, CDR2 SQIVND (reference sequence). The CDR3 loop reads CASSIVQGPEAFF. DNA for the CDR3: TGTGCCAGTAGTATTGTCCAGGGGCCTGAAGCTTTCTTT.

CDR3 coding DNA: TGTGCCAGCAGTCATACAGGGGTAACGGATTCACCCCTCCACTTT. This codes for CASSHTGVTDSPLHF. V is TRBV6-5 and J is TRBJ1-6; 7 positions match TRBD1. The CDR3 contains 15 residues. The trim removed 5 bases at V and 8 bases at J, leaving 9 bases unmatched. Germline V CDR1 and CDR2: MNHEY, SVGAGI.

DNA of the CDR3: TGTGCCAGCAATCAGCCGGGAGCCGGGGAGCTGTTTTTT. It codes for CASNQPGAGELFF. The chain has TRBV6-5 and TRBJ2-2; a possible D gene is TRBD2 (6 bases). The V gene's germline CDR1 is MNHEY and CDR2 SVGAGI. This CDR3 has 13 residues. V was cut by 7 bases and J by 6 bases, with 12 bases left in between.

This chain connects TRBV18 to TRBJ2-2, with 7 positions matching TRBD2. The CDR3 has 17 residues. CDR1 and CDR2 (germline): KGHSH, LQKENI. The ends lost 1 base at V and 1 base at J; junction bases unmatched: 6. CDR3 sequence (DNA): TGTGCCAGCTCACCACGCGCGGGAGATGTGAACACCGGGGAGCTGTTTTTT. Protein sequence: CASSPRAGDVNTGELFF.

Points on this clone: Other DNA sequences of this sample code for an identical CDR3. The chain has TRBV7-8 and TRBJ2-1; TRBD1 might be the D (5 bases). This CDR3 is built from 17 residues. Looked up from germline, CDR1 is SGHVS and CDR2 is FQNEAQ. V shed 5 bases and J shed 0 bases, with 17 bases lying between them. This CDR3 reads CASSARRGGSSYNEQFF. CDR3 bases: TGTGCCAGCAGCGCCCGAAGGGGCGGTAGCTCCTACAATGAGCAGTTCTTC.

This chain links TRBV6-6 with TRBJ2-1; D is unresolved. The CDR3 sequence is 14 residues long. V gave up 2 bases and J gave up 1 base, with 6 bases separating them. Per the germline V gene, CDR1 is MNHNY and CDR2 is SVGAGI (reference sequence). The CDR3 sequence: CASSYRDSYNEQFF. CDR3 bases: TGTGCCAGCAGTTACCGCGATTCCTACAATGAGCAGTTCTTC.

V and J are TRBV29-1 and TRBJ1-2; possibly TRBD1 for D (6 bases). The germline V gene encodes CDR1 SQVTM and CDR2 ANQGSEA. With 8 bases removed from V and 4 bases from J, the gap between germline ends came to 17 bases. This CDR3 contains 13 residues. The CDR3 nucleotides are TGCAGCTCTGTCGGGGGGGCGAGCTATGGCTACACCTTC. Its protein product is CSSVGGASYGYTF. Variable domain in full (rest from reference TRBV29-1 and TRBJ1-2): SAVISQKPSRDICQRGTSLTIQCQVDSQVTMMFWYRQQPGQSLTLIATANQGSEATYESGFVIDKFPISRPNLTFSTLTVSNMSPEDSSIYLCSSVGGASYGYTFGSGTRLTVV.

The rearrangement uses TRBV27 and TRBJ2-2; possible D gene TRBD1, 5 bases. Germline V gives CDR1 MNHEY, CDR2 SMNVEV (reference sequence). The CDR3 runs 16 residues. Trimming pared 6 bases from V and 2 bases from J, leaving 16 bases between. DNA of the CDR3: TGTGCCAGCAGGTTTATGGGGCAGCGAAACACCGGGGAGCTGTTTTTT. It codes for CASRFMGQRNTGELFF.

The V and J genes are TRBV18 and TRBJ2-1, with D possibly matching TRBD2 (6 bases). The length of the CDR3 is 16 residues. From germline, CDR1 is KGHSH and CDR2 LQKENI. V shed 0 bases and J shed 4 bases, with 13 bases lying between them. In DNA form, the CDR3 reads TGTGCCAGCTCACCACCGTTGGGGGGAAGTTACAATGAGCAGTTCTTC. Translating it yields CASSPPLGGSYNEQFF. Based on the CDR3 plus reference TRBV18 and TRBJ2-1, the full variable domain is NAGVMQNPRHLVRRRGQEARLRCSPMKGHSHVYWYRQLPEEGLKFMVYLQKENIIDESGMPKERFSAEFPKEGPSILRIQQVVRGDSAAYFCASSPPLGGSYNEQFFGPGTRLTVL.

The chain joins TRBV14 to TRBJ1-2, with TRBD1 identical over 7 bases. CDR1 SGHDN and CDR2 FVKESK come from the germline V gene. Trimming at V came to 1 base and at J to 0 bases, leaving 2 bases not matched to a gene. This CDR3 is 15 amino acids long. In DNA, the CDR3 is TGTGCCAGCAGCCAAGCAGGGGGACCTAACTATGGCTACACCTTC. It codes for CASSQAGGPNYGYTF.

This clone was seen once. The gene calls are TRBV11-2 and TRBJ1-1; no reliable D call. The CDR3 spans 10 residues. The V gene's germline CDR1 is SGHAT and CDR2 FQNNGV. The V and J ends lost 5 bases and 11 bases respectively, with 9 bases between them. As DNA, the CDR3 is TGTGCCAGCAGCACTAAAGCCGCTTTCTTT. Its translation is CASSTKAAFF.

The chain combines TRBV15 with TRBJ2-3; D unresolved. CDR1 is LNHNV, CDR2 YYDKDF, per germline (reference sequence). V was shortened by 0 bases and J by 2 bases, with 9 bases between the two germline ends. CDR3 length equals 15 residues. This CDR3 reads CATSRDRVSTDTQYF. CDR3 DNA sequence: TGTGCCACCAGCAGAGATCGAGTCTCCACAGATACGCAGTATTTT. The entire variable domain, with the rest obtained from reference TRBV15 and TRBJ2-3, is as follows: DAMVIQNPRYQVTQFGKPVTLSCSQTLNHNVMYWYQQKSSQAPKLLFHYYDKDFNNEADTPDNFQSRRPNTSFCFLDIRSPGLGDTAMYLCATSRDRVSTDTQYFGPGTRLTVL.

The chain uses TRBV5-6 and TRBJ1-1, with D perhaps matching TRBD1 (6 bases). V dropped 0 bases and J dropped 5 bases, with 11 bases sitting between them. Germline assignment: CDR1 SGHDT and CDR2 YYEEEE. The CDR3 covers 14 residues. CDR3 DNA: TGTGCCAGCAGCTTGGATCCCGGACAGACTGAAGCTTTCTTT. This codes for CASSLDPGQTEAFF. The full variable domain, with the rest looked up from reference TRBV5-6 and TRBJ1-1, is DAGVTQSPTHLIKTRGQQVTLRCSPKSGHDTVSWYQQALGQGPQFIFQYYEEEERQRGNFPDRFSGHQFPNYSSELNVNALLLGDSALYLCASSLDPGQTEAFFGQGTRLTVV.

This chain connects TRBV21-1 to TRBJ2-1; TRBD2 is taken as the D call from the table, unchecked against the DNA. TRBV21-1 is a documented pseudogene. The CDR3 is 14 residues long. CDR3 sequence (DNA): TGTGCCAGCAGACTAGCGGGAGGGCCAAATGAGCAGTTCTTC. Protein: CASRLAGGPNEQFF.

The rearrangement links TRBV18 to TRBJ2-2, with TRBD2 matching 8 bases. This CDR3 comprises 14 residues. J was trimmed by 6 bases and V by 3 bases; bases with no gene match: 3. Germline V CDR1 and CDR2: KGHSH, LQKENI. CDR3 region: CASSPSAGAGELFF. CDR3 DNA: TGTGCCAGCTCACCTTCAGCGGGAGCCGGGGAGCTGTTTTTT. The variable domain in full, with the rest retrieved from reference TRBV18 and TRBJ2-2, is NAGVMQNPRHLVRRRGQEARLRCSPMKGHSHVYWYRQLPEEGLKFMVYLQKENIIDESGMPKERFSAEFPKEGPSILRIQQVVRGDSAAYFCASSPSAGAGELFFGEGSRLTVL.

The chain recombines TRBV7-8 with TRBJ1-1, with 8 nucleotides matching TRBD1. J lost 4 bases, V lost 2 bases, and 0 bases had no gene match. From germline, CDR1 is SGHVS and CDR2 FQNEAQ. The CDR3 is 13 residues long. CDR3 DNA: TGTGCCAGCAGCTTAACAGGGGGCACTGAAGCTTTCTTT. Encoded protein: CASSLTGGTEAFF.

V is TRBV7-9 and J is TRBJ2-7; 7 bases line up with TRBD2. The CDR3 is 15 residues long. Germline V gene data show CDR1 as SEHNR and CDR2 as FQNEAQ (reference sequence). J was trimmed by 3 bases and V by 5 bases; bases with no gene match: 10. The CDR3 region has the DNA TGTGCCAGCAGCGCCCTAGGGGAGGGAGGCTACGAGCAGTACTTC. It yields the protein CASSALGEGGYEQYF.

The V call is TRBV12-3 or TRBV12-4, the J call TRBJ1-2, with TRBD1 matching over 9 bases. The CDR3 consists of 13 residues. Trimming at V came to 5 bases and at J to 10 bases, leaving 8 bases not matched to a gene. The CDR3 DNA reads TGTGCCAGCAGTAACCGACAGGGGGGGCTCTACACCTTC. It encodes CASSNRQGGLYTF.

The CDR3 protein is CASSLGQSYGYTF. CDR3 DNA: TGTGCCAGCAGCTTGGGACAGTCATATGGCTACACCTTC. V is TRBV7-2 and J is TRBJ1-2; TRBD1 matches 7 bases. CDR3 size: 13 residues. V shed 3 bases and J 5 bases; nucleotides not matched to a gene: 3. Germline CDR1 and CDR2: SGHTA and FQGNSA. The variable domain in full, with the rest retrieved from reference TRBV7-2 and TRBJ1-2, is GAGVSQSPSNKVTEKGKDVELRCDPISGHTALYWYRQSLGQGLEFLIYFQGNSAPDKSGLPSDRFSAERTGGSVSTLTIQRTQQEDSAVYLCASSLGQSYGYTFGSGTRLTVV.